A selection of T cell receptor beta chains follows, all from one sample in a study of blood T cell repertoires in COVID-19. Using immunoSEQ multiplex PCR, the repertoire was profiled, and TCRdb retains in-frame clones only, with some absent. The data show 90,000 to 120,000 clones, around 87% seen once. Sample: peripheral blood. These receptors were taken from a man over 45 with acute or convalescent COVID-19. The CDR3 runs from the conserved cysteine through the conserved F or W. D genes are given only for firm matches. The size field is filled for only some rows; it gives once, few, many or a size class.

TGTGCCAGCAAGAGCAGACAGGGAATGCACGAGCAGTACTTC	CASKSRQGMHEQYF	TRBD1	14	TRBV2	TRBJ2-7	once
TGCGCCAGCAGCCAAACTCCTTTTCAGCGGGAGTTGTTGAATACGCAGTATTTT	CASSQTPFQRELLNTQYF	TRBD2	18	TRBV4-1	TRBJ2-3	.
TGTGCCAGCAGTCCCACCGGGACTAGCTTCTCCAGCTCCTACAATGAGCAGTTCTTC	CASSPTGTSFSSSYNEQFF	TRBD2	19	TRBV6-6	TRBJ2-1	.
TGTGCCAGCAGCTTACTACGACAGGCTGAAGCTTTCTTT	CASSLLRQAEAFF	.	13	TRBV7-9	TRBJ1-1	.
TGTGCCAGCAGTGCTGACACCCCTAACTACGAGCAGTACTTC	CASSADTPNYEQYF	.	14	TRBV2	TRBJ2-7	.
TGCGCCAGCAGAACCAGCGGGAGTTTAGAGACCCAGTACTTC	CASRTSGSLETQYF	TRBD2	14	TRBV5-1	TRBJ2-5	.
TGTGCCAGCAGTTCCCCAATCATTACAGATACGCAGTATTTT	CASSSPIITDTQYF	.	14	TRBV2	TRBJ2-3	.
TGCGCCAGCAGCCTCCAAAGGGGGAACATTCAGTACTTC	CASSLQRGNIQYF	.	13	TRBV5-1	TRBJ2-4	.
TGTGCCAGCAGACTAGCGGGAGTCAATGAGCAGTTCTTC	CASRLAGVNEQFF	TRBD2	13	TRBV12-3/TRBV12-4	TRBJ2-1	.
TGCGCCAGCAGCACAGAGGGTAGCGAGCAGTTCTTC	CASSTEGSEQFF	.	12	TRBV5-1	TRBJ2-1	few
TGTGCCATCAGTGACGCGACTAGCGCGGGCTCCTACGAGCAGTACTTC	CAISDATSAGSYEQYF	TRBD2	16	TRBV10-3	TRBJ2-7	.
TGCGCCAGCAGTGGACTAGCGGTTGAGACCCAGTACTTC	CASSGLAVETQYF	TRBD2	13	TRBV10-1	TRBJ2-5	.
TGTGCCAGCAGCCCGGGACAACAAAACACTGAAGCTTTCTTT	CASSPGQQNTEAFF	.	14	TRBV6-5	TRBJ1-1	.
TGTGCCAGTAGTATAGGTGCGGGACAGGCAAAACTGTTTTTT	CASSIGAGQAKLFF	TRBD1	14	TRBV19	TRBJ1-4	.
TGTGCCAGCAGCTTAGATAGTCCGGGTGGGACAGTCTACAATGAGCAGTTCTTC	CASSLDSPGGTVYNEQFF	TRBD1	18	TRBV7-9	TRBJ2-1	.
TGTGCCAGCAGTTTAGAGGCGACGGCTGAAGTGGGAGATACGCAGTATTTT	CASSLEATAEVGDTQYF	.	17	TRBV27	TRBJ2-3	.
TGTGCCACCACGGACAGGGAATTCCCCTACGAGCAGTACTTC	CATTDREFPYEQYF	TRBD1	14	TRBV19	TRBJ2-7	.
TGTGCCAGCTCACCACTTGAGTATCAGCCCCAGCATTTT	CASSPLEYQPQHF	.	13	TRBV18	TRBJ1-5	.
TGCGCCAGCAGCTTGGAGGGGGAGGGGAGCTCCTACAATGAGCAGTTCTTC	CASSLEGEGSSYNEQFF	.	17	TRBV5-1	TRBJ2-1	.
TGTGCCAGCAGCTTAAACGGACTAGCCACAGATACGCAGTATTTT	CASSLNGLATDTQYF	TRBD2	15	TRBV7-6	TRBJ2-3	few